This note documents a single TCR beta chain sequence. What it binds is unknown. The data stem from a study of STAT3 mutations in large granular lymphocyte leukemia. Sequencing used immunoSEQ multiplex PCR; TCRdb keeps in-frame clones, though not all of them. The table has around 10,000 clones, 85% to 90% seen once. General study points: Every T-LGLL patient had at least one immunodominant TCRbeta clonotype.

The source is a man aged 55 to 70 with T-cell large granular lymphocyte leukemia. Some clones in this sample may be carry-over from other donors' samples. Material: peripheral blood mononuclear cells.

CDR3 protein: CASSVAGHNTGELFF. The CDR3 coding sequence is TGTGCCAGCAGCGTAGCGGGACATAACACCGGGGAGCTGTTTTTT. This chain uses TRBV9 with TRBJ2-2; possible D gene TRBD1, 6 bases. Trimming left V 0 bases short and J 2 bases short, with 8 bases between. Germline assignment: CDR1 SGDLS and CDR2 YYNGEE. The CDR3 has 15 amino acids.